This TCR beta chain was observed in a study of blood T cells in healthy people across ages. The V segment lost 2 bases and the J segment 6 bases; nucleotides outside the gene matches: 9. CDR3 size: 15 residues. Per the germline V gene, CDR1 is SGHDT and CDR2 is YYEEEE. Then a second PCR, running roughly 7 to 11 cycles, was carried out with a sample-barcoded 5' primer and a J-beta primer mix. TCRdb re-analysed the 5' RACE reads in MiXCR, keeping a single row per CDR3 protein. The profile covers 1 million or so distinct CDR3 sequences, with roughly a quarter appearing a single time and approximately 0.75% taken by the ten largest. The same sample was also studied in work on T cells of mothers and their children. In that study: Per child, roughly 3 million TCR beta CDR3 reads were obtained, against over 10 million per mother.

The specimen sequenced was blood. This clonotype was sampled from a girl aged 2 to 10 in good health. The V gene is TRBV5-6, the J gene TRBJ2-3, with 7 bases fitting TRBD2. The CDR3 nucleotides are TGTGCCAGCAGCTTTCCCAGCGGGACCGCGGATACGCAGTATTTT. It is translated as CASSFPSGTADTQYF.